One sample yielded the 17 T cell receptor beta chains listed below, sequenced in a study of T cell responses to AZD1222 COVID-19 vaccine (dated by TCRdb to the early 2020s). Explained via the paper, the time point label denotes: baseline before first vaccination. Library prep was done by the immunoSEQ multiplex PCR assay. TCRdb retrieved this table from immuneACCESS and kept in-frame rearrangements only. Not all clones are present; in checked studies, unresolved V genes account for under half, and no reason is known for the remainder. The sample yields more than 80,000 clones; around 90% were counted once. The biggest ten clones account for 4.5% to 6% of the sample. Sequences were derived from peripheral blood, sampled on day 0 of AZD1222 vaccination. These receptors were collected from an adult in good health.

DNA for the CDR3: TGCGCCAGCAGCTTGGAAGGGATTCGAGCCTTCGGCGGAAAACTGTTTTTT. It codes for CASSLEGIRAFGGKLFF. This chain connects TRBV5-1 to TRBJ1-4, with D unresolved. V lost 0 bases and J lost 10, with 22 bases in between. The CDR3 consists of 17 residues. In germline, CDR1 is SGHRS, CDR2 YFSETQ.

The V call is TRBV4-2, the J call TRBJ2-7; D possibly corresponds to TRBD2 (6 bases). The V gene's germline CDR1 is LGHNA and CDR2 YNFKEQ. Trimming stripped 3 bases from V and 3 bases from J, with 36 bases between. The CDR3 totals 22 residues. CDR3 residues: CASSHAPPYRDSVGRAYYEQYF. DNA of the CDR3: TGTGCCAGCAGCCATGCCCCTCCATACCGGGACTCGGTAGGGCGTGCATACTACGAGCAGTACTTC.

This clone showed up just once. The chain carries TRBV3-1 (or the pseudogene TRBV3-2) and TRBJ1-2, with D perhaps matching TRBD1 (6 bases). In germline, CDR1 is LGHDT, CDR2 YNNKEL (reference sequence). V lost 4 bases and J lost 6, with 15 bases in between. CDR3 length: 14 residues. CDR3 sequence reads: CASSPRGRGHGYTF. DNA of the CDR3: TGTGCCAGCAGCCCCAGGGGCAGGGGTCATGGCTACACCTTC.

J is TRBJ2-1 and V is TRBV6-5, with TRBD2 matching 7 bases. V shed 5 bases, J shed 8 bases, and the junction held 9 bases outside the gene matches. The V gene's germline CDR1 is MNHEY and CDR2 SVGAGI. This CDR3 comprises 14 residues. The CDR3 region has the DNA TGTGCCAGCAGTCGGACTAGTCTCAAGGATGAGCAGTTCTTC. The encoded protein is CASSRTSLKDEQFF.

The J gene is TRBJ2-6, the V gene TRBV28; TRBD1 agrees at 11 bases. This CDR3 is 17 amino acids long. Germline loops: CDR1 MDHEN, CDR2 SYDVKM. V was pared by 11 bases and J by 3 bases, with 12 bases of the junction left unmatched. This CDR3 is CACCVGTGGFGANVLTF. CDR3 in DNA: TGTGCCTGCTGTGTAGGGACAGGGGGTTTTGGGGCCAACGTCCTGACTTTC.

The gene calls are TRBV4-2 and TRBJ2-1; 7 bases are shared with TRBD2. With V trimmed by 0 bases and J by 2 bases, 1 base remained unmatched. The CDR3 totals 15 residues. CDR1 and CDR2 (germline): LGHNA, YNFKEQ. CDR3 region: CASSQEGGAYNEQFF. The DNA for the CDR3 is TGTGCCAGCAGCCAAGAGGGGGGGGCCTACAATGAGCAGTTCTTC.

This clone was seen once. The CDR3 DNA follows: TGCAGCGTTTGGACAGGGGGCGGCGAGCAGTACTTC. It codes for CSVWTGGGEQYF. The chain employs TRBV29-1 and TRBJ2-7, with 11 nucleotides matching TRBD1. J was trimmed by 6 bases and V by 5 bases; bases with no gene match: 3. This CDR3 is 12 amino acids long. The V gene's germline CDR1 is SQVTM and CDR2 ANQGSEA.

The rearrangement links TRBV5-6 to TRBJ1-5; a possible D gene is TRBD1 (5 bases). Trimming took 0 bases from V and 2 from J, leaving 6 bases between them. CDR3 length: 14 amino acids. Germline V CDR1 and CDR2: SGHDT, YYEEEE. The CDR3 loop reads CASSLGRGNQPQHF. In DNA form, the CDR3 reads TGTGCCAGCAGCTTGGGCAGGGGCAATCAGCCCCAGCATTTT. The entire variable domain, with the rest obtained from reference TRBV5-6 and TRBJ1-5, is as follows: DAGVTQSPTHLIKTRGQQVTLRCSPKSGHDTVSWYQQALGQGPQFIFQYYEEEERQRGNFPDRFSGHQFPNYSSELNVNALLLGDSALYLCASSLGRGNQPQHFGDGTRLSIL.

CDR3 residues: CASSIVVASGYNEQFF. DNA of the CDR3: TGTGCCAGTAGTATAGTGGTTGCTAGCGGATACAATGAGCAGTTCTTC. The V call is TRBV19, the J call TRBJ2-1; 7 bases are shared with TRBD2. Germline V gene lookup returns CDR1 LNHDA and CDR2 SQIVND (reference sequence). V shed 1 base and J 4 bases; nucleotides not matched to a gene: 7. The CDR3 covers 16 residues.

The V call is TRBV5-1, the J call TRBJ1-1, with unresolved D. V lost 5 bases and J lost 1, with 12 bases in between. This CDR3 has 14 residues. Per the germline V gene, CDR1 is SGHRS and CDR2 is YFSETQ. CDR3 sequence: CASSGRSPNTEAFF. DNA of the CDR3: TGCGCCAGCAGTGGCAGGTCGCCGAACACTGAAGCTTTCTTT.

V usage is TRBV4-3 and J usage is TRBJ1-4; TRBD1 agrees at 10 bases. CDR1 LGHNA and CDR2 YSLEER come from the germline V gene. Trimming at V came to 3 bases and at J to 7 bases, leaving 5 bases not matched to a gene. This CDR3 comprises 15 residues. The CDR3 loop is CASSHTRDRGEKLFF. In DNA form, the CDR3 reads TGCGCCAGCAGCCACACCCGGGACAGGGGTGAAAAACTGTTTTTT.

The gene calls are TRBV11-2 and TRBJ2-3; TRBD1 agrees at 7 bases. This CDR3 is built from 17 residues. The germline V gene encodes CDR1 SGHAT and CDR2 FQNNGV. V trimming: 5 bases; J trimming: 3 bases; junction bases outside the gene matches: 14. CDR3 residues: CASSPPPTGFMTDTQYF. CDR3 sequence (DNA): TGTGCCAGCAGCCCGCCTCCGACAGGGTTTATGACAGATACGCAGTATTTT. Together with reference TRBV11-2 and TRBJ2-3, the CDR3 gives the full variable domain: EAGVAQSPRYKIIEKRQSVAFWCNPISGHATLYWYQQILGQGPKLLIQFQNNGVVDDSQLPKDRFSAERLKGVDSTLKIQPAKLEDSAVYLCASSPPPTGFMTDTQYFGPGTRLTVL.

This sequence joins TRBV10-3 and TRBJ1-5, with D possibly being TRBD1 (5 bases). Trimming pared 0 bases from V and 7 bases from J, leaving 22 bases between. Germline V gene sequence: CDR1 ENHRY, CDR2 SYGVKD. CDR3 length equals 18 residues. CDR3 nucleotide sequence: TGTGCCATCAGTGAGTCAAGGGGCGGAGGGGTATTGCCGCAGCCCCAGCATTTT. As protein: CAISESRGGGVLPQPQHF.

This clone is a singleton in its sample. V is TRBV29-1 and J is TRBJ1-1, with a possible D match to TRBD1 (5 bases). The V end lost 7 bases, the J end lost 2 bases, and 11 bases lay between the germline ends. Germline V lookup: CDR1 SQVTM, CDR2 ANQGSEA. The CDR3 is 12 amino acids. CDR3 bases: TGCAGCGGTAACAGGCAAAACACTGAAGCTTTCTTT. This gives the protein CSGNRQNTEAFF. The whole variable domain, filled in from reference TRBV29-1 and TRBJ1-1, reads SAVISQKPSRDICQRGTSLTIQCQVDSQVTMMFWYRQQPGQSLTLIATANQGSEATYESGFVIDKFPISRPNLTFSTLTVSNMSPEDSSIYLCSGNRQNTEAFFGQGTRLTVV.

The chain links TRBV4-1 to TRBJ1-2; D unclear. Germline assignment: CDR1 MGHRA and CDR2 YSYEKL. The CDR3 has 11 amino acids. V was pared by 3 bases and J by 6 bases, with 5 bases between. Written as DNA, the CDR3 is TGCGCCAGCAGCCATGACGATGGCTACACCTTC. This translates into CASSHDDGYTF.

The chain combines TRBV29-1 with TRBJ2-7; 11 bases match TRBD1. CDR1 and CDR2 from the germline V gene are SQVTM and ANQGSEA. The V segment lost 6 bases and the J segment 3 bases; nucleotides outside the gene matches: 4. This CDR3 has 13 amino acids. CDR3 sequence (DNA): TGCAGCGTAAGGGACAGGGGGGGCTACGAGCAGTACTTC. As protein: CSVRDRGGYEQYF.

V gene TRBV3-1 (or the pseudogene TRBV3-2) combines with J gene TRBJ1-2; no clear D gene. Germline assignment: CDR1 LGHDT and CDR2 YNNKEL (reference sequence). The CDR3 runs 14 residues. Trimming left V 0 bases short and J 1 base short, with 6 bases between. The CDR3 region is CASSQDGNNYGYTF. CDR3 DNA: TGTGCCAGCAGCCAAGACGGGAATAACTATGGCTACACCTTC.